These 25 T cell receptor beta chains share one sample of origin, sequenced in a study of radiotherapy plus CTLA-4 blockade in lung cancer. Some clones are missing from TCRdb's copy, which holds only in-frame ones; the method was immunoSEQ multiplex PCR. The sample has some 110,000 clones; 75% to 80% are singletons. The specimen was peripheral blood, collected from a patient treated with radiotherapy plus ipilimumab. The receptors come from a human donor with non-small cell lung cancer who had a partial response to radiotherapy plus ipilimumab.

The chain is built from TRBV4-1 and TRBJ1-5; D is ambiguous. Trimming took 4 bases from V and 2 from J, leaving 6 bases between them. The CDR3 runs 13 residues. The germline gives CDR1 MGHRA, CDR2 YSYEKL. The CDR3 is CASSPLGNQPQHF. CDR3 nucleotides: TGCGCCAGCAGCCCACTCGGCAATCAGCCCCAGCATTTT.

This clone was observed a handful of times. Relative to the germline gene, one junction end is altered; a read error may explain this. The chain combines TRBV6-4 with TRBJ2-1, with 9 bases aligning to TRBD2. This CDR3 has 13 residues. CDR1 is MRHNA, CDR2 SNTAGT, per germline. The CDR3 coding sequence is TGTGCCAGCATCCCTCGCGCGGCGGGAGGGCGGGTCTTC. It specifies CASIPRAAGGRVF.

The gene calls are TRBV14 and TRBJ1-1; D is uncertain. V shed 0 bases and J shed 0 bases, with 8 bases lying between them. In germline, CDR1 is SGHDN, CDR2 FVKESK. CDR3 length: 15 residues. The CDR3 loop reads CASSQDRLVNTEAFF. The CDR3 DNA reads as TGTGCCAGCAGCCAAGATCGATTAGTGAACACTGAAGCTTTCTTT. The full variable domain, completed using reference TRBV14 and TRBJ1-1, is EAGVTQFPSHSVIEKGQTVTLRCDPISGHDNLYWYRRVMGKEIKFLLHFVKESKQDESGMPNNRFLAERTGGTYSTLKVQPAELEDSGVYFCASSQDRLVNTEAFFGQGTRLTVV.

J is TRBJ1-1 and V is TRBV5-6; 7 bases match TRBD1. The CDR3 totals 13 residues. V lost 4 bases, J lost 5 bases, and 5 bases stayed unmatched. Germline-derived CDR1 and CDR2 are SGHDT and YYEEEE. The CDR3 sequence is CASSITGATEAFF. The CDR3 DNA is TGTGCCAGCAGCATCACAGGGGCGACTGAAGCTTTCTTT.

This chain joins TRBV6-1 and TRBJ2-3; 9 positions agree with TRBD2. Germline CDR1 is MNHNS and CDR2 is SASEGT. There are 15 residues in the CDR3. V lost 2 bases, J lost 6 bases, and 6 bases stayed unmatched. CDR3 bases: TGTGCCAGCAGTGAACAGGCTAGCGGGACTGATACGCAGTATTTT. As protein: CASSEQASGTDTQYF.

This sequence joins TRBV5-1 and TRBJ2-7; a possible D gene is TRBD2 (5 bases). This CDR3 has 16 residues. Trimming pared 0 bases from V and 3 bases from J, leaving 16 bases between. Germline assignment: CDR1 SGHRS and CDR2 YFSETQ. The CDR3 bases are TGCGCCAGCAGCTTGGACGGTCAGGCGAGGGTCTACGAGCAGTACTTC. This codes for CASSLDGQARVYEQYF.

The CDR3 nucleotides are TGTGCCAGTAGTACGGGACAGACCAACACCGGGGAGCTGTTTTTT. Its protein is CASSTGQTNTGELFF. The rearrangement uses TRBV19 and TRBJ2-2, with 7 positions matching TRBD1. The V and J ends lost 4 bases and 2 bases, in that order; junction bases with no gene match: 4. This CDR3 spans 15 amino acids. CDR1 is LNHDA and CDR2 is SQIVND in the germline V gene (reference sequence).

V is TRBV5-1 and J is TRBJ1-6; TRBD1 aligns across 9 bases. Germline V gene data show CDR1 as SGHRS and CDR2 as YFSETQ. CDR3 length: 16 amino acids. Unmatched junction bases numbered 2, after V lost 4 bases and J lost 0 bases. The CDR3 reads CASSPGQGSYNSPLHF. CDR3 in DNA: TGCGCCAGCAGCCCGGGACAGGGCTCCTATAATTCACCCCTCCACTTT.

This clone was picked up a small number of times. The chain uses TRBV4-1 and TRBJ2-1; 7 nucleotides agree with TRBD2. The ends lost 4 bases at V and 4 bases at J; junction bases unmatched: 10. Germline-derived CDR1 and CDR2 are MGHRA and YSYEKL. The length of the CDR3 is 16 residues. The CDR3 DNA reads as TGCGCCAGCAGCCTCCCGCCGAGCGGGGTATACAATGAGCAGTTCTTC. It codes for CASSLPPSGVYNEQFF.

The chain employs TRBV2 and TRBJ1-1; unclear D gene. CDR1 and CDR2 (germline): SNHLY, FYNNEI. CDR3 length: 15 amino acids. V was trimmed by 2 bases and J by 1 base, leaving 11 bases between them. In DNA form, the CDR3 reads TGTGCCAGCAGTGAAAGTCTCCAGGCGAACACTGAAGCTTTCTTT. Its protein product is CASSESLQANTEAFF.

This chain joins TRBV6-6 and TRBJ2-7; no clear D gene. Germline CDR1 MNHNY, CDR2 SVGAGI (reference sequence). Trimming stripped 7 bases from V and 6 bases from J, with 13 bases between. The CDR3 covers 12 residues. The CDR3 is CASKLTQGEQYF. CDR3 in DNA: TGTGCCAGCAAACTGACACAAGGCGAGCAGTACTTC.

Concerning this clone: Within the sample, other DNA sequences also encode this same CDR3. The chain employs TRBV28 and TRBJ2-7; TRBD1 agrees at 8 bases. This CDR3 comprises 16 residues. With 2 bases clipped from V and 3 bases from J, the junction kept 9 bases outside the gene matches. Germline CDR1 MDHEN, CDR2 SYDVKM. DNA of the CDR3: TGTGCCAGCAGTTTAGGGCCGGCAGGGGGCTTCTACGAGCAGTACGTC. Translated: CASSLGPAGGFYEQYV.

V and J are TRBV5-4 and TRBJ2-1; 8 bases match TRBD2. The CDR3 has 14 residues. V trimming: 1 base; J trimming: 5 bases; junction bases outside the gene matches: 2. Germline CDR1 and CDR2: SGHNT and YYREEE (reference sequence). The CDR3: CASSLTSGDNEQFF. The CDR3 DNA reads TGTGCCAGCAGCTTGACTAGCGGAGACAATGAGCAGTTCTTC.

The genes are TRBV7-6 and TRBJ1-5; D is uncertain. V dropped 5 bases and J dropped 0 bases, with 23 bases sitting between them. This CDR3 is 19 amino acids long. The germline CDR1 and CDR2 sequences are SGHVS and FNYEAQ. The CDR3 bases are TGTGCCAGCAGCCTACTACCACCGACCGTGGAGATTAGCAATCAGCCCCAGCATTTT. Translating it yields CASSLLPPTVEISNQPQHF.

V gene TRBV15 combines with J gene TRBJ1-1; 7 positions agree with TRBD1. This CDR3 region has 16 residues. V lost 6 bases, J lost 5 bases, and 15 bases stayed unmatched. The germline V gene has CDR1 LNHNV and CDR2 YYDKDF (reference sequence). CDR3 coding DNA: TGTGCCACCAGATCCGGGACAGCTACATGGGGGACTGAAGCTTTCTTT. This translates into CATRSGTATWGTEAFF.

The chain links TRBV19 to TRBJ1-2; TRBD1 aligns across 8 bases. J lost 1 base, V lost 5 bases, and 6 bases had no gene match. The CDR3 loop spans 15 amino acids. Germline CDR1 LNHDA, CDR2 SQIVND (reference sequence). CDR3 amino acids: CASSSRTGNNYGYTF. The DNA for the CDR3 is TGTGCCAGTAGTTCCAGGACAGGGAATAACTATGGCTACACCTTC.

This chain uses TRBV19 with TRBJ1-1, with D tentatively TRBD1 (5 bases). The CDR3 totals 13 residues. Trimming cost V 3 bases and J 5 bases, with 10 bases left between them. Germline V lookup: CDR1 LNHDA, CDR2 SQIVND (reference sequence). DNA for the CDR3: TGTGCCAGTAGTATGGGGCCTGGGACTGAAGCTTTCTTT. Its protein product is CASSMGPGTEAFF.

The genes are TRBV5-6 and TRBJ2-7, with D maybe TRBD1 (6 bases). Deletions cut 4 bases from V and 4 bases from J, with 18 bases between. This CDR3 spans 15 amino acids. Germline assignment: CDR1 SGHDT and CDR2 YYEEEE. CDR3 in amino acids: CASSTGPRLEYEQYV. CDR3 DNA sequence: TGTGCCAGCAGCACAGGGCCCCGCCTCGAGTACGAGCAGTACGTC.

V usage is TRBV7-8 and J usage is TRBJ2-7; 9 positions match TRBD1. Per the germline V gene, CDR1 is SGHVS and CDR2 is FQNEAQ. The CDR3 totals 18 residues. Trimming at V came to 6 bases and at J to 2 bases, leaving 17 bases not matched to a gene. The CDR3 spells CASSPGTGMSVGAYEQYF. The CDR3 DNA reads TGTGCCAGCAGTCCCGGGACAGGGATGTCAGTTGGCGCCTACGAGCAGTACTTC.

This chain links TRBV10-3 with TRBJ2-5; tentatively, D is TRBD1 (5 bases). V lost 10 bases to trimming and J lost 4 bases, with 13 bases between them. Per the germline V gene, CDR1 is ENHRY and CDR2 is SYGVKD. CDR3 length: 12 residues. The CDR3 protein is CATGHGGETQYF. CDR3 sequence (DNA): TGTGCCACCGGACACGGTGGAGAGACCCAGTACTTC.

This rearrangement joins TRBV10-1 to TRBJ2-2; TRBD1 agrees at 7 bases. V was pared by 6 bases and J by 3 bases, with 4 bases of the junction left unmatched. This CDR3 has 14 amino acids. CDR1 and CDR2 (germline): WNHNN, SYGVQD (reference sequence). CDR3 amino acids: CASRETGYTGELFF. CDR3 DNA: TGCGCCAGCAGGGAGACAGGGTACACCGGGGAGCTGTTTTTT.

This clone was found once. The chain recombines TRBV19 with TRBJ1-1; the D gene is possibly TRBD1 (5 bases). This CDR3 region has 16 residues. Germline V gene lookup returns CDR1 LNHDA and CDR2 SQIVND (reference sequence). V was cut by 5 bases and J by 4 bases, with 20 bases left in between. For the CDR3, the DNA is TGTGCCAGTAGTTCCATCAAAAGGACATTTGGCACTGAAGCTTTCTTT. Protein sequence: CASSSIKRTFGTEAFF.

This chain connects TRBV6-5 to TRBJ2-7, with TRBD1 matching over 7 bases. Germline-derived CDR1 and CDR2 are MNHEY and SVGAGI. The CDR3 has 13 amino acids. V shed 6 bases and J 2 bases; nucleotides not matched to a gene: 4. DNA for the CDR3: TGTGCCAGCAGAACAGGGGTTCCCTACGAGCAGTACTTC. It translates to CASRTGVPYEQYF.

This clone has just a few counts. The J gene is TRBJ1-3, the V gene TRBV10-3, with 8 bases lining up with TRBD1. V shed 10 bases and J 7 bases; nucleotides not matched to a gene: 3. The CDR3 is 11 amino acids. The V gene's germline CDR1 is ENHRY and CDR2 SYGVKD. CDR3 sequence (DNA): TGTGCCAATGGACAGGGTAACACCATATATTTT. It encodes CANGQGNTIYF.

J is TRBJ2-1 and V is TRBV5-1; D unclear. Germline V gives CDR1 SGHRS, CDR2 YFSETQ. V dropped 2 bases and J dropped 3 bases, with 9 bases sitting between them. This CDR3 has 14 residues. The CDR3 DNA sequence: TGCGCCAGCAGCTTTTCCGAGATCTACAATGAGCAGTTCTTC. Its protein is CASSFSEIYNEQFF.